This T cell receptor (beta chain) was obtained from a study of early T cells in non-severe SARS-CoV-2 infection. Broader study findings: The study's VDJdb matching favored anti-spike CD8 responses and missed private and CD4 specificities.

CDR3 length: 12 residues. The germline gives CDR1 SQVTM, CDR2 ANQGSEA. Trimming stripped 1 base from V and 6 bases from J, with 9 bases between. This clonotype was picked up many times. No antigen is known for it. Each single cDNA molecule received a unique molecular identifier. Each CDR3 protein gets one entry after TCRdb re-called the 5' RACE reads with MiXCR. The sample yields around 30,000 distinct CDR3 sequences, roughly 6% seen once. This sequence originates from an adult who was a healthcare worker with PCR-confirmed SARS-CoV-2 infection or an uninfected control (not recorded which). The chain recombines TRBV29-1 with TRBJ1-1; D is unclear. Source material: whole blood. The chain's CDR3 is CSVEGGRAEAFF. The CDR3 bases are TGCAGCGTTGAAGGGGGAAGGGCTGAAGCTTTCTTT.